This T cell receptor beta chain is drawn from a study of cytomegalovirus exposure and HLA in healthy donors. As to this clone: Its matching antigen is unknown.

General observations from the study: Accurate predictions that matched the HLA-A and HLA-B alleles of most subjects were reportedly made from TCR beta sequences.

Both 60 Vbeta primers and 13 Jbeta primers went into the PCR. Authors' processing steps: It was a later analysis that counted 83 million or so unique TCR beta chains, of which 9.5 million to 14 million were shared. Repertoires were generated with immunoSEQ multiplex PCR, while TCRdb's copy carries only in-frame clones and drops some. The V and J calls and clone size come from that table; D and trimming were worked out from the DNA. This table holds 120,000 to 150,000 clones. This CDR3 has 14 residues. V lost 0 bases to trimming and J lost 10 bases; unmatched junction nucleotides: 1. Germline V lookup: CDR1 SGHRS, CDR2 YFSETQ.

The TCR comes from a woman aged 45 to 65 in good health and CMV-seronegative. The V and J genes are TRBV5-1 and TRBJ2-1, with 13 bases fitting TRBD2. The sequenced sample was PBMCs. CDR3 amino acids: CASSLGLAGGEQFF. The CDR3 bases are TGCGCCAGCAGCTTGGGACTAGCGGGGGGCGAGCAGTTCTTC.